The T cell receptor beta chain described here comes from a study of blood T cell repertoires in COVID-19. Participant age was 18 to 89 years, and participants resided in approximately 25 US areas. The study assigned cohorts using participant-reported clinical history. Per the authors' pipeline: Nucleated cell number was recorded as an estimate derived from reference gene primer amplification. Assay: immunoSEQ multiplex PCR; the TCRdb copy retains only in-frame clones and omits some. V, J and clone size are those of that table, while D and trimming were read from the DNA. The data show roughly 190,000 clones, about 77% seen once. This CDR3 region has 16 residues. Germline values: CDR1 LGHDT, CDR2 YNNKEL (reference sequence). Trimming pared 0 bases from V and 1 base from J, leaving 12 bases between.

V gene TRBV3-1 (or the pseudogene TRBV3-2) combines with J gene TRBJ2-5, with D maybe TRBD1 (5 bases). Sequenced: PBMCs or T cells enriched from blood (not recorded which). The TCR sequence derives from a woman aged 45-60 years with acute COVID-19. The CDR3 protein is CASSQDWAGIQETQYF. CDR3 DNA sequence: TGTGCCAGCAGCCAAGATTGGGCAGGGATCCAAGAGACCCAGTACTTC.